These 30 T cell receptor beta chains were all obtained from the same sample, sequenced in a study of blood T cell repertoires in COVID-19. Produced via immunoSEQ multiplex PCR; TCRdb's table is partial and in-frame only. The sample lists around 310,000 clones, just under 90% seen once, with roughly a tenth in the top ten. The sample consisted of PBMCs or T cells enriched from blood (not recorded which). Receptors were obtained from a young woman who had recovered from COVID-19.

The chain joins TRBV27 to TRBJ1-1; D is perhaps TRBD1 (5 bases). The ends were cut back, 3 bases at V and 7 bases at J, with 12 bases in the middle. Germline loops: CDR1 MNHEY, CDR2 SMNVEV (reference sequence). The CDR3 spans 13 residues. The DNA of the CDR3 is TGTGCCAGCAGTTTTTCAGGGTTCGGTGAAGCTTTCTTT. Translated: CASSFSGFGEAFF.

As DNA, the CDR3 is TGTGCCAGCAGCAAGACCTCGGGACTAGTAGAGGGAGAGCAGTTCTTC. Protein: CASSKTSGLVEGEQFF. The chain employs TRBV7-9 and TRBJ2-1; TRBD2 agrees at 8 bases. Germline V gene sequence: CDR1 SEHNR, CDR2 FQNEAQ (reference sequence). The CDR3 spans 16 residues. V dropped 5 bases and J dropped 10; count of bases not matched to a gene: 16.

This clone turned up a few times. The chain joins TRBV3-1 (or the pseudogene TRBV3-2) to TRBJ1-5; D not resolved. The CDR3 runs to 14 residues. Germline CDR1 LGHDT, CDR2 YNNKEL (reference sequence). Trimming stripped 3 bases from V and 5 bases from J, with 11 bases between. The CDR3 sequence is CASSHHGADQPQHF. CDR3 bases: TGTGCCAGCAGCCATCATGGTGCGGATCAGCCCCAGCATTTT.

The rearrangement uses TRBV18 and TRBJ2-1; 9 nucleotides agree with TRBD2. Per germline, CDR1 KGHSH and CDR2 LQKENI. V lost 3 bases and J lost 8; bases outside the gene matches: 2. The CDR3 runs to 13 residues. CDR3 nucleotides: TGTGCCAGCTCACCGGGACTAGCCCATGAGCAGTTCTTC. Its translation is CASSPGLAHEQFF.

V is TRBV9 and J is TRBJ2-1, with a weak D call TRBD1 (5 bases). V lost 4 bases and J lost 8, with 16 bases in between. CDR3 length: 14 amino acids. CDR1 is SGDLS, CDR2 YYNGEE, per germline. The CDR3 sequence is CASSLRLGDDEQFF. The CDR3 nucleotides are TGTGCCAGCAGCCTCCGATTAGGGGATGATGAGCAGTTCTTC.

V gene TRBV18 combines with J gene TRBJ2-1, with D maybe TRBD2 (6 bases). Germline loops: CDR1 KGHSH, CDR2 LQKENI. The V end was cut by 2 bases, the J end by 7 bases, with 6 bases between. The CDR3 runs 12 residues. In DNA form, the CDR3 reads TGTGCCAGCTCACCAGCGGGAAATGAGCAGTTCTTC. This encodes CASSPAGNEQFF. Together with reference TRBV18 and TRBJ2-1, the CDR3 gives the full variable domain: NAGVMQNPRHLVRRRGQEARLRCSPMKGHSHVYWYRQLPEEGLKFMVYLQKENIIDESGMPKERFSAEFPKEGPSILRIQQVVRGDSAAYFCASSPAGNEQFFGPGTRLTVL.

This chain connects TRBV3-1 (or the pseudogene TRBV3-2) to TRBJ1-4; 7 bases match TRBD1. V dropped 3 bases and J dropped 8; count of bases not matched to a gene: 9. The CDR3 is made up of 15 amino acids. The V gene's germline CDR1 is LGHDT and CDR2 YNNKEL (reference sequence). The CDR3 nucleotides are TGTGCCAGCAGCCAGACCGACAGGGAAGGGGAAAAACTGTTTTTT. Translating gives CASSQTDREGEKLFF.

The chain has TRBV7-9 and TRBJ1-5; D unresolved. This CDR3 spans 16 amino acids. Trimming took off 0 bases at V and 1 base at J, with 10 bases between the two ends. Germline CDR1 and CDR2: SEHNR and FQNEAQ (reference sequence). The CDR3 bases are TGTGCCAGCAGCTTAGCGTATGAGACAAGCAATCAGCCCCAGCATTTT. This translates into CASSLAYETSNQPQHF.

Only a few counts were recorded for this clone. CDR3 amino acids: CASSFRQGAHGANVLTF. DNA of the CDR3: TGTGCCAGCAGTTTCCGGCAGGGGGCACATGGGGCCAACGTCCTGACTTTC. The chain is built from TRBV27 and TRBJ2-6, with 8 bases that match TRBD1. Trimming removed 3 bases from V and 3 bases from J; junction bases left unmatched: 7. This CDR3 has 17 amino acids. The germline CDR1 and CDR2 sequences are MNHEY and SMNVEV (reference sequence).

V and J are TRBV7-2 and TRBJ2-1; 11 positions agree with TRBD2. In germline, CDR1 is SGHTA, CDR2 FQGNSA. Trimming at V came to 0 bases and at J to 2 bases, leaving 18 bases not matched to a gene. The CDR3 has 22 residues. CDR3 sequence: CASSLAPGTSGTPKGTYNEQFF. CDR3 DNA sequence: TGTGCCAGCAGCTTAGCCCCAGGGACTAGCGGAACACCAAAAGGAACCTACAATGAGCAGTTCTTC.

The J gene is TRBJ2-3, the V gene TRBV19, with D maybe TRBD2 (6 bases). The V gene lost 9 bases and the J gene lost 6 bases, with 16 bases spanning the gap. Germline CDR1 and CDR2: LNHDA and SQIVND (reference sequence). This CDR3 contains 13 residues. CDR3 sequence: CASMRFGGDTQYF. Written as DNA, the CDR3 is TGTGCCAGCATGAGGTTTGGGGGGGATACGCAGTATTTT.

Here the CDR3 reads CASSQDSSLGTGGHGYTF. CDR3 DNA: TGTGCCAGCAGCCAAGATAGTAGTTTAGGAACAGGGGGGCATGGCTACACCTTC. The chain carries TRBV3-1 (or the pseudogene TRBV3-2) and TRBJ1-2, with 8 bases aligning to TRBD1. J was trimmed by 6 bases and V by 0 bases; bases with no gene match: 15. Looked up from germline, CDR1 is LGHDT and CDR2 is YNNKEL (reference sequence). The CDR3 has 18 amino acids.

V is TRBV5-6 and J is TRBJ1-2; no firm D call. The CDR3 has 14 amino acids. The V gene's germline CDR1 is SGHDT and CDR2 YYEEEE. The V end was cut by 4 bases, the J end by 6 bases, with 16 bases between. In DNA form, the CDR3 reads TGTGCCAGCAGCCCTGGCGGCGGTTTTAATGGCTACACCTTC. Translated: CASSPGGGFNGYTF.

The chain uses TRBV4-2 and TRBJ2-1; D may be TRBD2 (5 bases). This CDR3 contains 17 residues. Germline CDR1 LGHNA, CDR2 YNFKEQ. The ends were cut back, 0 bases at V and 1 base at J, with 13 bases in the middle. The CDR3 bases are TGTGCCAGCAGCCAAGACCCCCAAGCGGTATCCTACAATGAGCAGTTCTTC. Translated: CASSQDPQAVSYNEQFF.

The rearrangement uses TRBV6-4 and TRBJ2-1, with a weak D call TRBD2 (5 bases). Germline V lookup: CDR1 MRHNA, CDR2 SNTAGT. This CDR3 has 12 amino acids. Trimming removed 4 bases from V and 9 bases from J, with 10 bases in between. CDR3 nucleotides: TGTGCCAGCAGTGTCACGGGAACTGAGCAGTTCTTC. Its protein product is CASSVTGTEQFF.

The V gene is TRBV5-4, the J gene TRBJ2-7, with 7 bases lining up with TRBD1. This CDR3 contains 16 residues. The trim removed 3 bases at V and 3 bases at J, leaving 12 bases unmatched. Germline CDR1 reads SGHNT; CDR2 reads YYREEE (reference sequence). This chain's CDR3 is CASSSYLGQDNYEQYF. The CDR3 DNA follows: TGTGCCAGCAGCTCCTACCTTGGACAGGATAACTACGAGCAGTACTTC. The full variable domain, its missing parts supplied by reference TRBV5-4 and TRBJ2-7, is ETGVTQSPTHLIKTRGQQVTLRCSSQSGHNTVSWYQQALGQGPQFIFQYYREEENGRGNFPPRFSGLQFPNYSSELNVNALELDDSALYLCASSSYLGQDNYEQYFGPGTRLTVT.

V usage is TRBV21-1 and J usage is TRBJ1-5. TRBV21-1 is designated a pseudogene. This CDR3 is 14 amino acids long. DNA for the CDR3: TGTGCCAGGAAACGGACTGATAGCAATCAGCCCCAGCATTTT. Its translation is CARKRTDSNQPQHF.

The chain links TRBV15 to TRBJ2-7; the D gene is possibly TRBD1 (6 bases). Looked up from germline, CDR1 is LNHNV and CDR2 is YYDKDF (reference sequence). The V and J ends lost 0 bases and 7 bases respectively, with 16 bases between them. CDR3 length: 15 amino acids. This CDR3 reads CATSRDRGFSREQYF. The CDR3 DNA reads TGTGCCACCAGCAGAGACAGGGGATTTAGCAGGGAGCAGTACTTC.

The rearrangement uses TRBV9 and TRBJ2-1; D unclear. CDR3 length: 15 amino acids. V dropped 0 bases and J dropped 1 base, with 8 bases sitting between them. Germline lookup yields CDR1 SGDLS and CDR2 YYNGEE. The CDR3 DNA reads as TGTGCCAGCAGCGTAGGCGGAAATTCCTACAATGAGCAGTTCTTC. Translated, it gives CASSVGGNSYNEQFF.

Only a few counts were recorded for this clone. The chain carries TRBV6-5 and TRBJ2-7; D perhaps matches TRBD2 (6 bases). The CDR3 is 16 residues long. Germline V gives CDR1 MNHEY, CDR2 SVGAGI. V was cut by 4 bases and J by 3 bases, with 19 bases left in between. Written as DNA, the CDR3 is TGTGCCAGCAGTTTCGGGACTCCTACAACCGTCTACGAGCAGTACTTC. This sequence encodes CASSFGTPTTVYEQYF.

The rearrangement joins TRBV10-1 to TRBJ2-7; maybe TRBD2 (6 bases). Trimming took off 6 bases at V and 2 bases at J, with 14 bases between the two ends. The CDR3 is 14 residues long. Germline values: CDR1 WNHNN, CDR2 SYGVQD (reference sequence). For the CDR3, the DNA is TGCGCCAGCAGCCTGGGACTCGGTGCCTACGAGCAGTACTTC. It encodes CASSLGLGAYEQYF.

This chain connects TRBV7-9 to TRBJ2-1; 8 bases align to TRBD1. V was pared by 4 bases and J by 2 bases, with 1 base of the junction left unmatched. The CDR3 runs to 14 residues. The germline gives CDR1 SEHNR, CDR2 FQNEAQ (reference sequence). CDR3 residues: CASSWGQAYNEQFF. CDR3 in DNA: TGTGCCAGCAGCTGGGGACAGGCCTACAATGAGCAGTTCTTC.

V is TRBV19 and J is TRBJ1-2; 11 bases align to TRBD1. The trim removed 5 bases at V and 5 bases at J, leaving 4 bases unmatched. There are 14 residues in the CDR3. Germline loops: CDR1 LNHDA, CDR2 SQIVND (reference sequence). The CDR3 region is CASSPGTGGYGYTF. Written as DNA, the CDR3 is TGTGCCAGTAGTCCCGGGACAGGGGGATATGGCTACACCTTC.

The gene calls are TRBV6-6 and TRBJ2-2; possibly TRBD1 for D (5 bases). Germline lookup yields CDR1 MNHNY and CDR2 SVGAGI (reference sequence). Deletions cut 6 bases from V and 8 bases from J, with 7 bases between. The CDR3 is 11 amino acids. The CDR3 protein is CASRQEGELFF. The CDR3 DNA follows: TGTGCCAGCAGACAGGAAGGGGAGCTGTTTTTT.

The gene calls are TRBV7-2 and TRBJ2-7; 8 bases map to TRBD2. Looked up from germline, CDR1 is SGHTA and CDR2 is FQGNSA. The CDR3 runs to 13 residues. The J segment lost 12 bases and the V segment lost 2 bases, leaving 9 bases of the junction unmatched. The CDR3 DNA is TGTGCCAGCAGCTTAACCCCGGGAGGGCCGCCGTACTTC. It translates to CASSLTPGGPPYF. The full variable domain, rest sourced from reference TRBV7-2 and TRBJ2-7, is GAGVSQSPSNKVTEKGKDVELRCDPISGHTALYWYRQSLGQGLEFLIYFQGNSAPDKSGLPSDRFSAERTGGSVSTLTIQRTQQEDSAVYLCASSLTPGGPPYFGPGTRLTVT.

The chain employs TRBV27 and TRBJ2-1; TRBD1 matches 7 bases. Germline values: CDR1 MNHEY, CDR2 SMNVEV (reference sequence). V dropped 3 bases and J dropped 6; count of bases not matched to a gene: 5. The CDR3 totals 14 residues. The CDR3 coding sequence is TGTGCCAGCAGTTTCTATGCAGGGGGCAATGAGCAGTTCTTC. Protein sequence: CASSFYAGGNEQFF.

V is TRBV7-8 and J is TRBJ1-1; D may be TRBD1 (6 bases). This CDR3 comprises 14 residues. Trimming removed 6 bases at V and 3 bases at J, with 14 bases between. Per germline, CDR1 SGHVS and CDR2 FQNEAQ. The CDR3 coding sequence is TGTGCCAGCAGAACAGGGATGGTCGACACTGAAGCTTTCTTT. This gives the protein CASRTGMVDTEAFF.

This chain connects TRBV7-2 to TRBJ2-7, with no clear D. The V gene lost 5 bases and the J gene lost 2 bases, with 10 bases spanning the gap. The CDR3 spans 13 residues. Looked up from germline, CDR1 is SGHTA and CDR2 is FQGNSA. The CDR3 loop reads CASSRGSTYEQYF. The CDR3 bases are TGTGCCAGCAGCCGAGGTTCCACCTACGAGCAGTACTTC.

V usage is TRBV11-2 and J usage is TRBJ1-5; TRBD1 might be the D (5 bases). V lost 1 base and J lost 7, with 11 bases in between. The CDR3 loop spans 14 amino acids. Germline V CDR1 and CDR2: SGHAT, FQNNGV. The CDR3 region is CASSLGRGDQPQHF. DNA of the CDR3: TGTGCCAGCAGCTTAGGCCGGGGGGACCAGCCCCAGCATTTT. Full variable domain (remainder filled in from reference TRBV11-2 and TRBJ1-5): EAGVAQSPRYKIIEKRQSVAFWCNPISGHATLYWYQQILGQGPKLLIQFQNNGVVDDSQLPKDRFSAERLKGVDSTLKIQPAKLEDSAVYLCASSLGRGDQPQHFGDGTRLSIL.

This clone was seen a single time. CDR3 DNA sequence: TGCAGTGCTCAGAACGTAGATACGCAGTATTTT. The encoded protein is CSAQNVDTQYF. The chain couples TRBV20-1 to TRBJ2-3; D is unresolved. The V and J ends lost 5 bases and 5 bases respectively, with 8 bases between them. Germline loops: CDR1 DFQATT, CDR2 SNEGSKA (reference sequence). The CDR3 contains 11 residues.